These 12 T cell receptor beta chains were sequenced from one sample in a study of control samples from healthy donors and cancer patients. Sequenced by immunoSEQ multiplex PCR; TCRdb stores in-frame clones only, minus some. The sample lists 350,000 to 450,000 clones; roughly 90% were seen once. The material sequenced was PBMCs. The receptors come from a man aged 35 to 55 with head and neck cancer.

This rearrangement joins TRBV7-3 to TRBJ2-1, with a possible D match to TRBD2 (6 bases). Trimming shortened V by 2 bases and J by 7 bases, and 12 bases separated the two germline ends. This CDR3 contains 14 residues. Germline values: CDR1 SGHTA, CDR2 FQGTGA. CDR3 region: CASSLFTGVNEQFF. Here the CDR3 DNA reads TGTGCCAGCAGCTTATTTACGGGAGTAAATGAGCAGTTCTTC.

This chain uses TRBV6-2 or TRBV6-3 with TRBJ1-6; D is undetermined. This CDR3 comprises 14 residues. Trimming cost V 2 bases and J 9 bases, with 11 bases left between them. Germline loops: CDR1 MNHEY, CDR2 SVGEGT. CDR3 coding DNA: TGTGCCAGCAGTTACACCGGGGTTGGTTCACCCCTCCACTTT. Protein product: CASSYTGVGSPLHF.

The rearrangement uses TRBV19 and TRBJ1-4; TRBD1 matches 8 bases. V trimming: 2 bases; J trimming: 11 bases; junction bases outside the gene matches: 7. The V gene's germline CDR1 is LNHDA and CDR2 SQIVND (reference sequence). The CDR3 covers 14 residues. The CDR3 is CASSIRDRGEKLFF. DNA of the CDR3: TGTGCCAGTAGTATACGCGACAGGGGCGAGAAACTGTTTTTT.

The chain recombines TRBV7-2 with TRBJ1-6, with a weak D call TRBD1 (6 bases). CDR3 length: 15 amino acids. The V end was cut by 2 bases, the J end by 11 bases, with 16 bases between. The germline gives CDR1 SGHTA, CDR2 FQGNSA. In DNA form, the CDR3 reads TGTGCCAGCAGCTTACAGGGGTTAAAGGGGCCACCCCTCCACTTT. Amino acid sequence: CASSLQGLKGPPLHF.

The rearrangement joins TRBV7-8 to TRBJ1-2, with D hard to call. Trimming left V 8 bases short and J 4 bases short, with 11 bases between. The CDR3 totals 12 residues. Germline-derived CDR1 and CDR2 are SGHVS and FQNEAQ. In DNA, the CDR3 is TGTGCCAGCGGACCCGGCGGCTATGGCTACACCTTC. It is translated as CASGPGGYGYTF.

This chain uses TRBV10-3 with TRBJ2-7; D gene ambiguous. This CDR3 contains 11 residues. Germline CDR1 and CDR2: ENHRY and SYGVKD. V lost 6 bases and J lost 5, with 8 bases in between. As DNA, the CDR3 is TGTGCCATCAGGGCCTTGGACGAGCAGTACTTC. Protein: CAIRALDEQYF.

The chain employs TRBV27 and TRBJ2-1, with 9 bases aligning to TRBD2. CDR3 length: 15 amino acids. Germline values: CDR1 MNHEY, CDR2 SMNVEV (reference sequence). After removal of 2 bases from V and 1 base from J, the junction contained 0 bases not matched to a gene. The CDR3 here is CASSLLAGSYNEQFF. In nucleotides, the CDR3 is TGTGCCAGCAGTTTACTAGCGGGATCCTACAATGAGCAGTTCTTC.

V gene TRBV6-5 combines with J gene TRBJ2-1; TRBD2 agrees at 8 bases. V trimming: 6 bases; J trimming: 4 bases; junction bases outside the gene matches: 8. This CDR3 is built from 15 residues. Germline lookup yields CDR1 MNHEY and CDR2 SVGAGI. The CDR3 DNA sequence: TGTGCCAGCAGGTCAGCGGGAGATCTTTACAATGAGCAGTTCTTC. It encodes CASRSAGDLYNEQFF.

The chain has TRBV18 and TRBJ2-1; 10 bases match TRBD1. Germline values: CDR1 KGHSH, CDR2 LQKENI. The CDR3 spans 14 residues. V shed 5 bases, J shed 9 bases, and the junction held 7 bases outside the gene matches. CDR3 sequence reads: CASSSGTGVGEQFF. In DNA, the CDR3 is TGTGCCAGCTCATCCGGGACAGGGGTCGGTGAGCAGTTCTTC.

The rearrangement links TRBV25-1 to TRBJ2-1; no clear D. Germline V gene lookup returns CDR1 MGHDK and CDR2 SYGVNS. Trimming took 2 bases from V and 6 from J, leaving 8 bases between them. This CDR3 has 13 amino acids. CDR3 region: CASSEGSINEQFF. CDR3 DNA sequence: TGTGCCAGCAGTGAAGGTTCTATCAATGAGCAGTTCTTC.

The chain's CDR3 is CAISVGSGGTDTQYF. The CDR3 region has the DNA TGTGCCATCAGTGTAGGTAGCGGGGGCACAGATACGCAGTATTTT. This sequence joins TRBV10-3 and TRBJ2-3; the match to TRBD2 covers 8 bases. J gave up 1 base and V 4 bases, and 4 bases lay outside the gene matches. CDR3 length: 15 amino acids. Germline CDR1 and CDR2: ENHRY and SYGVKD.

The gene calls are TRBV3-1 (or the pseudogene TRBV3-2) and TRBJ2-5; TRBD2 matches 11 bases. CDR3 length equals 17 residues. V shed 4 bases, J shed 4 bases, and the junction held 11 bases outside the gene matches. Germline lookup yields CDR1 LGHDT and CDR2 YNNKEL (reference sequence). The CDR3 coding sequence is TGTGCCAGCAGCCGAAAACTAGCGGGAGTTGTAGGAGAGACCCAGTACTTC. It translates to CASSRKLAGVVGETQYF.